The clone carrying this TCR beta chain was recorded many times. This entry comes from a study of T cells after yellow fever vaccination. Each CDR3 protein gets one entry after TCRdb re-called the 5' RACE reads with MiXCR. The table records about 150,000 distinct CDR3 sequences, about 6% of them present only once. The clonotype originates from a man between 18 and 29 years old who received the YFV17D yellow fever vaccine. Sample: CD4+ T cells sorted from PBMCs, taken on the day of the first yellow fever vaccination.

The CDR3 protein is CASSLFGDTQYF. CDR3 bases: TGCGCCAGCAGCTTGTTCGGGGATACGCAGTATTTT. The chain couples TRBV5-1 to TRBJ2-3; D not certain. The CDR3 contains 12 residues. V was trimmed by 1 base and J by 6 bases, leaving 6 bases between them. CDR1 SGHRS and CDR2 YFSETQ come from the germline V gene.